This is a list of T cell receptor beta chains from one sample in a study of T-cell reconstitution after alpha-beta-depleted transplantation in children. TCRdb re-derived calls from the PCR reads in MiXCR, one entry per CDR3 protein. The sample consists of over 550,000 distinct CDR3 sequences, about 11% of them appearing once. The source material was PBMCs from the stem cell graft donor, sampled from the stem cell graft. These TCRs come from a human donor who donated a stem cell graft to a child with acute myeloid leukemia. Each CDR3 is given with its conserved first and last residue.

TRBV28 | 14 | CASRGTQIAYEQYF
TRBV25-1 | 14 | CASSAGQGFSEQYF
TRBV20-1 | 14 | CSALAGGALDEQFF
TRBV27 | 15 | CASSFGGLAADTQYF
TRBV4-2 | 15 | CASSQDSPRYTEAFF
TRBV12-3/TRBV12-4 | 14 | CASSRTSEQDTQYF
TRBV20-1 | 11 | CSATTTDTQYF
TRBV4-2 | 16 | CASSQEGTGVGTEAFF
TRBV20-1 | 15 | CSARDPGLPSEPQFF
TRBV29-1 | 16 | CSVEEKQGHSYNEQFF
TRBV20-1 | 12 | CSASPALVEAFF
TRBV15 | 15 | CATSRATSGLYEQYF
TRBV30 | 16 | CAWSQQGQAFSYEQYF